This T cell receptor (beta chain) was identified during a study of blood T cell repertoires in COVID-19. The overall study: The study drew acute and convalescent COVID-19 samples from the United States, Italy and Spain. T cells, B-cell-depleted T cells, or PBMCs provided the cDNA or gDNA that served as material.

This clone was counted only a few times. As handled by the study authors: Amplification of reference gene primers was used by the study to estimate nucleated cell counts. The repertoire was sequenced with immunoSEQ multiplex PCR; TCRdb's copy has only in-frame clones and lacks some. That table gives V, J and clone size, and the DNA gave D and trimming. The table includes around 210,000 clones, 80% detected once. The length of the CDR3 is 15 residues. Trimming took off 4 bases at V and 8 bases at J, with 18 bases between the two ends. The V gene's germline CDR1 is MGHRA and CDR2 YSYEKL. Input material: peripheral blood. The rearrangement links TRBV4-1 to TRBJ1-5; D unclear. The receptor's source is a woman in her 70s with acute or convalescent COVID-19. The CDR3 bases are TGCGCCAGCAGCCTCCCTGGCACCCTCGAGGAGCCCCAGCATTTT. This sequence encodes CASSLPGTLEEPQHF.